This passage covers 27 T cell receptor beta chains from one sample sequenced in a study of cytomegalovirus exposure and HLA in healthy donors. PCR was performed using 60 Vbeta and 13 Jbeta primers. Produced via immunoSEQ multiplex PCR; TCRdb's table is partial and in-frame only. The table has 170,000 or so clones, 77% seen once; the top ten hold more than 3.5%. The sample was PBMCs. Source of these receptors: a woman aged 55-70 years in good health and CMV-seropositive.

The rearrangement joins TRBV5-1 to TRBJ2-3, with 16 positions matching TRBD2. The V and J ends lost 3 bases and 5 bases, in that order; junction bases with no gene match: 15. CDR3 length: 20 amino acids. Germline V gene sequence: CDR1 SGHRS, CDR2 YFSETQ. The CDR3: CASSSSRPGTSGRAKDTQYF. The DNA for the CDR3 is TGCGCCAGCAGCTCATCAAGACCTGGGACTAGCGGGAGGGCCAAAGATACGCAGTATTTT.

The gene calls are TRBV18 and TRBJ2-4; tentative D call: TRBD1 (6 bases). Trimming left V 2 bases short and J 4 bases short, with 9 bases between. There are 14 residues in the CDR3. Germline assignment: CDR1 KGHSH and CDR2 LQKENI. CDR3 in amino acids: CASSPGQGKNIQYF. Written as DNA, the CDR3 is TGTGCCAGCTCACCAGGGCAGGGGAAAAACATTCAGTACTTC.

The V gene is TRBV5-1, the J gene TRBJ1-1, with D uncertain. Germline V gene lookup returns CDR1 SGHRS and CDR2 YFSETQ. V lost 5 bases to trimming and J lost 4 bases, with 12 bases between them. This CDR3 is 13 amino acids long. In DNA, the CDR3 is TGCGCCAGCAGGAGTCTTAGCAGCACTGAAGCTTTCTTT. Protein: CASRSLSSTEAFF.

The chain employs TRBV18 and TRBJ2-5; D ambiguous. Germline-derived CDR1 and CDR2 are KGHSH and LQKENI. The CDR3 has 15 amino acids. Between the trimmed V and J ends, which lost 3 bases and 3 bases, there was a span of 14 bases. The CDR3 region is CASSPRQLSEETQYF. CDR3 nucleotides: TGTGCCAGCTCACCGCGCCAATTGAGCGAAGAGACCCAGTACTTC.

The CDR3 nucleotides read TGTGCCAGCAGCCTGGGACAGATACAAGAGACCCAGTACTTC. It is translated as CASSLGQIQETQYF. The chain combines TRBV5-4 with TRBJ2-5; 7 bases are shared with TRBD1. The V and J ends lost 4 bases and 2 bases, in that order; junction bases with no gene match: 5. Germline CDR1 reads SGHNT; CDR2 reads YYREEE (reference sequence). This CDR3 region has 14 residues.

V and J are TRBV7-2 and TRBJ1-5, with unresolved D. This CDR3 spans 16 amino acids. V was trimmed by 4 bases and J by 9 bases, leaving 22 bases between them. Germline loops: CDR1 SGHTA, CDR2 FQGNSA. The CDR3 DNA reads TGTGCCAGCAGCTCCGCCCTTTCAAGCGTTATGGGGCCCCAGCATTTT. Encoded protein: CASSSALSSVMGPQHF.

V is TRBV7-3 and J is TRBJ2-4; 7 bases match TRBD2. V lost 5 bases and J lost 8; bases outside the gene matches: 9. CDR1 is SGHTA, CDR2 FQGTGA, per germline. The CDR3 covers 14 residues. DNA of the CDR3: TGTGCCAGCAGCCCCGGGCCCGGGGGGTACATTCAGTACTTC. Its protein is CASSPGPGGYIQYF. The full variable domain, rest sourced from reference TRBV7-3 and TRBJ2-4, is GAGVSQTPSNKVTEKGKYVELRCDPISGHTALYWYRQSLGQGPEFLIYFQGTGAADDSGLPNDRFFAVRPEGSVSTLKIQRTERGDSAVYLCASSPGPGGYIQYFGAGTRLSVL.

CDR3 amino acids: CASSLVGGGETQYF. CDR3 sequence (DNA): TGTGCCAGCAGCCTAGTGGGGGGTGGGGAGACCCAGTACTTC. J is TRBJ2-5 and V is TRBV13; TRBD2 is a possible D gene (6 bases). The CDR3 extends over 14 amino acids. V was clipped by 5 bases and J by 5 bases, with 15 bases between them. CDR1 and CDR2 (germline): PRHDT, FYEKMQ (reference sequence).

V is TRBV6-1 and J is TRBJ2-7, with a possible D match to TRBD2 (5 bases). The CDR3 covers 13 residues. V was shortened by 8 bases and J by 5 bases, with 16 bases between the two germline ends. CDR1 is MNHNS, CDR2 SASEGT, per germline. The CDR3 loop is CASSGIPSDEQYF. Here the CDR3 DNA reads TGTGCCAGCTCGGGGATCCCTTCCGACGAGCAGTACTTC.

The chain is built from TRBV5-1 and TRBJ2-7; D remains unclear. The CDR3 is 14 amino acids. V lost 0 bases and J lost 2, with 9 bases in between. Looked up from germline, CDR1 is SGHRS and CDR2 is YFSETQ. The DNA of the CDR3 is TGCGCCAGCAGCTTGGGACTCAAAACCTACGAGCAGTACTTC. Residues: CASSLGLKTYEQYF.

This CDR3 is CASRGTGGPYEQYF. In nucleotides, the CDR3 is TGTGCCAGCAGGGGGACGGGAGGGCCGTACGAGCAGTACTTC. The chain couples TRBV28 to TRBJ2-7; 8 nucleotides line up with TRBD2. This CDR3 contains 14 residues. Germline-derived CDR1 and CDR2 are MDHEN and SYDVKM. V lost 6 bases and J lost 4; bases outside the gene matches: 8.

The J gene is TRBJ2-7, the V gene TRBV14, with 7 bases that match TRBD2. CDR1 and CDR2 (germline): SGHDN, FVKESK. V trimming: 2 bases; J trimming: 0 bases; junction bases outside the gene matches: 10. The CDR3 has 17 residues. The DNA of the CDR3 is TGTGCCAGCAGCCAATTTCCCAGCGGGACCTCCTCCTACGAGCAGTACTTC. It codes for CASSQFPSGTSSYEQYF.

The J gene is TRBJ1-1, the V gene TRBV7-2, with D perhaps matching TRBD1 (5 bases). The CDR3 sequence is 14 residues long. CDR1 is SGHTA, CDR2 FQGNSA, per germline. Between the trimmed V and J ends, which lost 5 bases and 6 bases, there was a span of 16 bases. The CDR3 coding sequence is TGTGCCAGCAGCCTGGGGCCAGTGGCTTCTGAAGCTTTCTTT. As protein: CASSLGPVASEAFF.

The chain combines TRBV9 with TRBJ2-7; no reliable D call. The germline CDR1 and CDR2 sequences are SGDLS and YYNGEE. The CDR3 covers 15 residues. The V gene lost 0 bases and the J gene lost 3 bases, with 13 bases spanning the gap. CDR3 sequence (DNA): TGTGCCAGCAGCGTAGATAGTGGGCTGGACTACGAGCAGTACTTC. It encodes CASSVDSGLDYEQYF.

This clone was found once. As DNA, the CDR3 is TGTGCCAGCAGCTCCCTGCGTCCATACGAGCAGTACTTC. This translates into CASSSLRPYEQYF. The chain employs TRBV28 and TRBJ2-7; no definite D call. The V end was cut by 6 bases, the J end by 4 bases, with 13 bases between. Germline CDR1 reads MDHEN; CDR2 reads SYDVKM. This CDR3 is 13 amino acids long. The complete variable domain, with remaining parts taken from reference TRBV28 and TRBJ2-7, reads DVKVTQSSRYLVKRTGEKVFLECVQDMDHENMFWYRQDPGLGLRLIYFSYDVKMKEKGDIPEGYSVSREKKERFSLILESASTNQTSMYLCASSSLRPYEQYFGPGTRLTVT.

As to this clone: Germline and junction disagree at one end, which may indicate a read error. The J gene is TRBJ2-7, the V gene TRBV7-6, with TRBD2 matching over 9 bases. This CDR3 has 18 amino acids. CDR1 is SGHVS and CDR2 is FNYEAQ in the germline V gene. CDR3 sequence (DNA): TGTGCCAGCAGCGTAGCTCCCGCCGGGGGCGGGGGGGCCTACGAGCAGTACTTC. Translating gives CASSVAPAGGGGAYEQYF. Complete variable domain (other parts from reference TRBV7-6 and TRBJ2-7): GAGVSQSPRYKVTKRGQDVALRCDPISGHVSLYWYRQALGQGPEFLTYFNYEAQQDKSGLPNDRFSAERPEGSISTLTIQRTEQRDSAMYRCASSVAPAGGGGAYEQYFGPGTRLTVT.

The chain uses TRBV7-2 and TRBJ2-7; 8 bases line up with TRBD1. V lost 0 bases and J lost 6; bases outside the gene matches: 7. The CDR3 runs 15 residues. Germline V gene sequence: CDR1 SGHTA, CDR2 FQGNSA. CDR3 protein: CASSLAPGGIGEQYF. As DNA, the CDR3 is TGTGCCAGCAGCTTAGCCCCAGGGGGCATAGGCGAGCAGTACTTC.

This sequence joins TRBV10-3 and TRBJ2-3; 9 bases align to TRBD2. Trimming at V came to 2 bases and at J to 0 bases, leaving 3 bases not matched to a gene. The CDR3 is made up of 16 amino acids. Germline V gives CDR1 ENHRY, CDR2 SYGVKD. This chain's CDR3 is CAISEGTSFSTDTQYF. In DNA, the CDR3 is TGTGCCATCAGTGAGGGGACTAGCTTTAGCACAGATACGCAGTATTTT.

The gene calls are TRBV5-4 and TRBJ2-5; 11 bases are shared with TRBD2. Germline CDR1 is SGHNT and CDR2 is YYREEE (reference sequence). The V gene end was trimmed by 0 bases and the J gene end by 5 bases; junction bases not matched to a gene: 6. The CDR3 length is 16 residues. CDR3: CASSLVIAGGHETQYF. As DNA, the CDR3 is TGTGCCAGCAGCTTGGTGATAGCGGGGGGGCATGAGACCCAGTACTTC.

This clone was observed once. The CDR3 DNA sequence: TGTGCCAGCAGTCAGACAGATAGCAATCAGCCCCAGCATTTT. This codes for CASSQTDSNQPQHF. The gene calls are TRBV28 and TRBJ1-5; D is possibly TRBD1 (5 bases). This CDR3 has 14 residues. Trimming removed 5 bases from V and 0 bases from J, with 8 bases in between. CDR1 is MDHEN, CDR2 SYDVKM, per germline.

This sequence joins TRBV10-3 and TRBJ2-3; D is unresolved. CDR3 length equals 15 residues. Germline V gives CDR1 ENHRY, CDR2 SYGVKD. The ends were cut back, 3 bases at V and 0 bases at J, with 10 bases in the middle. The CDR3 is CAISDTHSSTDTQYF. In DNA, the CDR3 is TGTGCCATCAGTGACACGCACTCGAGCACAGATACGCAGTATTTT.

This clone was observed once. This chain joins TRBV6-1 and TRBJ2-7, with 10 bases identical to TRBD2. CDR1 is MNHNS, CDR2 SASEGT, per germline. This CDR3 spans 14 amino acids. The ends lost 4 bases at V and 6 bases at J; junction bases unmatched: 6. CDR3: CASSVSSGSREQYF. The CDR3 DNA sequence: TGTGCCAGCAGTGTGTCTAGCGGGAGTCGCGAGCAGTACTTC.

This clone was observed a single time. The CDR3 reads CASTLWAIGQGTGANEKLFF. Here the CDR3 DNA reads TGCGCCAGCACCCTGTGGGCGATTGGACAGGGAACAGGGGCAAATGAAAAACTGTTTTTT. The V and J genes are TRBV5-1 and TRBJ1-4; 8 nucleotides match TRBD1. With V trimmed by 6 bases and J by 5 bases, 24 bases remained unmatched. There are 20 residues in the CDR3. Germline V gives CDR1 SGHRS, CDR2 YFSETQ.

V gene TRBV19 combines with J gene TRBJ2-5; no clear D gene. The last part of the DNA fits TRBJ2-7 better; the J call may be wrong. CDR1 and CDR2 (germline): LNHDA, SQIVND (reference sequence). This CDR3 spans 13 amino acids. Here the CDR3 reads CASSISPPYEQYF. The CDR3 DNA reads TGTGCCAGTAGTATAAGCCCCCCCTACGAGCAGTACTTC.

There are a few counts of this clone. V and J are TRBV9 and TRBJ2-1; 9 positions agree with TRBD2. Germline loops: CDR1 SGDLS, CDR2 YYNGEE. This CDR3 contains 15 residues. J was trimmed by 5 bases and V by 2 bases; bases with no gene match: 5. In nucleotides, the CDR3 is TGTGCCAGCAGCGTTAGCGGGGGCAGGGACAATGAGCAGTTCTTC. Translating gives CASSVSGGRDNEQFF.

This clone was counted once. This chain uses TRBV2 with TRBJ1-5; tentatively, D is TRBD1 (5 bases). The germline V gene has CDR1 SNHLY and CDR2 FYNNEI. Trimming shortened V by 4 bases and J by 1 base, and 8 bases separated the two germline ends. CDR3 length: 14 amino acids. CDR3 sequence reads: CASSGGYSNQPQHF. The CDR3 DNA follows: TGTGCCAGCAGTGGGGGCTACAGCAATCAGCCCCAGCATTTT.

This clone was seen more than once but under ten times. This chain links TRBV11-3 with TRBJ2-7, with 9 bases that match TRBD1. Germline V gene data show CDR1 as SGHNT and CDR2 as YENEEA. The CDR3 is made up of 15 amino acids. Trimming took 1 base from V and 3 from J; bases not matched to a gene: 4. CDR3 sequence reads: CASSLAGTGYYEQYF. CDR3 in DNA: TGTGCCAGCAGCTTAGCCGGGACAGGGTACTACGAGCAGTACTTC.